What follows describes a single TCR beta chain. Its antigen is not known. Amplification of TCR beta CDR3 regions used RNA as the template. Researchers ran a first-round RT-PCR on the TCR CDR3 using the HTBI primer set. In TCRdb, the multiplex PCR reads were re-called with MiXCR into one record per CDR3 protein. The table includes around 350,000 distinct CDR3 sequences, 15% detected once. The source of the sample is a study of T cells in Graves' hyperthyroidism and ophthalmopathy. Germline-derived CDR1 and CDR2 are SGHRS and YFSETQ. The CDR3 runs 17 residues. Trimming at V came to 2 bases and at J to 5 bases, leaving 12 bases not matched to a gene. Patients having uncontrolled infection, another autoimmune disease, pregnancy or lactation were not included. PBMCs came from 7.5 to 10 ml fresh peripheral blood. Regarding the study as a whole: By a 13 V-J model, ophthalmopathy was set apart from stable hyperthyroidism.

The clonotype comes from a woman aged 55-70 years with Graves' ophthalmopathy. The sequenced sample was blood. The V gene is TRBV5-1, the J gene TRBJ1-1, with TRBD1 matching over 10 bases. The CDR3 DNA reads TGCGCCAGCAGCTTCAGACCGTTGGGACAGGGGAATACTGAAGCTTTCTTT. Protein: CASSFRPLGQGNTEAFF. Full variable domain (missing parts from reference TRBV5-1 and TRBJ1-1): KAGVTQTPRYLIKTRGQQVTLSCSPISGHRSVSWYQQTPGQGLQFLFEYFSETQRNKGNFPGRFSGRQFSNSRSEMNVSTLELGDSALYLCASSFRPLGQGNTEAFFGQGTRLTVV.